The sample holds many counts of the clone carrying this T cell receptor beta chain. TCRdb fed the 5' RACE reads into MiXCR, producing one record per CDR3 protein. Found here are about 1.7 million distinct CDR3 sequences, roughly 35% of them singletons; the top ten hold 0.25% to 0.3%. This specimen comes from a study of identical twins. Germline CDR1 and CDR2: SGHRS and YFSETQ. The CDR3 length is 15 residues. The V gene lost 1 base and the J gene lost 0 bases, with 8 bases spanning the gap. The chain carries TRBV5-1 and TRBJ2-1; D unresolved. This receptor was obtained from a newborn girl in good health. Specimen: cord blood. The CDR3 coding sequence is TGCGCCAGCAGCTTGAGACCGCACTCCTACAATGAGCAGTTCTTC. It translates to CASSLRPHSYNEQFF.